A single sample gave rise to the 15 T cell receptor beta chains below, sequenced in a study of blood T cell repertoires in COVID-19. This table comes from immunoSEQ multiplex PCR, and its TCRdb copy is limited to in-frame clones, with some not included. The table lists 90,000 to 100,000 clones, roughly 90% of them singletons, with about 4.8% in the top ten. Material for sequencing was peripheral blood. The receptors were sampled from a man aged 60 to 69 with COVID-19, enrolled during active disease.

V and J are TRBV19 and TRBJ2-7, with 7 positions matching TRBD1. CDR1 and CDR2 (germline): LNHDA, SQIVND (reference sequence). J gave up 0 bases and V 6 bases, and 8 bases lay outside the gene matches. The CDR3 length is 15 residues. CDR3 bases: TGTGCCAGTAGCTCGCCCCGGGACAGCTCCTACGAGCAGTACTTC. Protein: CASSSPRDSSYEQYF.

The chain is built from TRBV18 and TRBJ1-2; D ambiguous. Germline V gene lookup returns CDR1 KGHSH and CDR2 LQKENI. V gave up 3 bases and J gave up 0 bases, with 20 bases separating them. This CDR3 has 18 residues. CDR3 loop: CASSPGIRPTPSNYGYTF. CDR3 in DNA: TGTGCCAGCTCACCGGGCATCCGACCGACACCATCTAACTATGGCTACACCTTC.

The chain joins TRBV19 to TRBJ2-5, with no clear D. Between the trimmed V and J ends, which lost 3 bases and 0 bases, there was a span of 8 bases. Germline V lookup: CDR1 LNHDA, CDR2 SQIVND (reference sequence). The CDR3 extends over 14 amino acids. CDR3 DNA: TGTGCCAGTAGTATGATCACGGACCAAGAGACCCAGTACTTC. Its translation: CASSMITDQETQYF.

This clone has only a few counts. J is TRBJ1-6 and V is TRBV6-5; no clear D. The CDR3 is 14 residues long. From germline, CDR1 is MNHEY and CDR2 SVGAGI. Trimming took off 3 bases at V and 0 bases at J, with 3 bases between the two ends. As DNA, the CDR3 is TGTGCCAGCAGTTATAGCTCCTATAATTCACCCCTCCACTTT. Protein: CASSYSSYNSPLHF.

This chain links TRBV11-2 with TRBJ1-2; 7 bases line up with TRBD1. This CDR3 spans 14 amino acids. V was clipped by 5 bases and J by 6 bases; unmatched bases: 9. Germline V gene data show CDR1 as SGHAT and CDR2 as FQNNGV. CDR3 coding DNA: TGTGCCAGCAGCCGGGGACAGAACAGGGATGGCTACACCTTC. Its translation is CASSRGQNRDGYTF. Full variable domain (rest looked up from reference TRBV11-2 and TRBJ1-2): EAGVAQSPRYKIIEKRQSVAFWCNPISGHATLYWYQQILGQGPKLLIQFQNNGVVDDSQLPKDRFSAERLKGVDSTLKIQPAKLEDSAVYLCASSRGQNRDGYTFGSGTRLTVV.

The chain uses TRBV7-9 and TRBJ2-6; D is unclear. Germline loops: CDR1 SEHNR, CDR2 FQNEAQ (reference sequence). V gave up 6 bases and J gave up 3 bases, with 6 bases separating them. This CDR3 spans 13 amino acids. The CDR3 DNA reads as TGTGCCAGCAGTCCCCGTGGGGCCAACGTCCTGACTTTC. It encodes CASSPRGANVLTF. Drawing the rest from reference TRBV7-9 and TRBJ2-6, the complete variable domain is DTGVSQNPRHKITKRGQNVTFRCDPISEHNRLYWYRQTLGQGPEFLTYFQNEAQLEKSRLLSDRFSAERPKGSFSTLEIQRTEQGDSAMYLCASSPRGANVLTFGAGSRLTVL.

In its sample, this clone was seen once. The chain links TRBV7-9 to TRBJ1-2; 7 bases are shared with TRBD1. The germline CDR1 and CDR2 sequences are SEHNR and FQNEAQ (reference sequence). The ends lost 5 bases at V and 4 bases at J; junction bases unmatched: 10. There are 15 residues in the CDR3. CDR3 amino acids: CASSPGQAEPYGYTF. CDR3 nucleotides: TGTGCCAGCAGCCCCGGACAGGCCGAACCCTATGGCTACACCTTC.

This chain connects TRBV7-9 to TRBJ1-2; 8 positions match TRBD1. Germline assignment: CDR1 SEHNR and CDR2 FQNEAQ (reference sequence). The CDR3 length is 15 residues. Trimming took 5 bases from V and 5 from J; bases not matched to a gene: 10. This CDR3 is CASSRGDRSIYGYTF. The CDR3 nucleotides are TGTGCCAGCAGCCGGGGGGACAGGTCTATTTATGGCTACACCTTC.

The chain's CDR3 is CASSPRDRGGMNTEAFF. The CDR3 coding sequence is TGTGCCAGCAGCCCCAGAGACAGGGGTGGTATGAACACTGAAGCTTTCTTT. This rearrangement joins TRBV21-1 to TRBJ1-1; the table calls TRBD1, which could not be checked here. TRBV21-1 is a recognized pseudogene. The CDR3 sequence is 17 residues long.

This clone was picked up one time. CDR3 residues: CASSEPHRLAGAIYEQYF. The CDR3 DNA sequence: TGTGCCAGCAGTGAACCCCACCGTCTAGCGGGAGCGATCTACGAGCAGTACTTC. The genes are TRBV6-1 and TRBJ2-7; 10 bases are shared with TRBD2. Germline CDR1 is MNHNS and CDR2 is SASEGT. With V trimmed by 2 bases and J by 3 bases, 13 bases remained unmatched. The CDR3 runs 18 residues.

V and J are TRBV4-1 and TRBJ2-7; tentative D call: TRBD1 (5 bases). The CDR3 covers 15 residues. Germline-derived CDR1 and CDR2 are MGHRA and YSYEKL. V lost 6 bases to trimming and J lost 0 bases, with 15 bases between them. The chain's CDR3 is CASSPIETDSYEQYF. The CDR3 bases are TGCGCCAGCAGTCCTATCGAGACAGACTCCTACGAGCAGTACTTC.

This CDR3 is CAWSVRGRGSNQPQHF. CDR3 bases: TGTGCCTGGAGTGTACGGGGCAGGGGAAGCAATCAGCCCCAGCATTTT. The chain has TRBV30 and TRBJ1-5; perhaps TRBD1 as D (6 bases). Looked up from germline, CDR1 is GTSNPN and CDR2 is SVGIG (reference sequence). V lost 0 bases, J lost 1 base, and 13 bases lay in between. CDR3 length: 16 residues.

The chain couples TRBV19 to TRBJ2-1; TRBD2 matches 9 bases. V shed 0 bases, J shed 5 bases, and the junction held 5 bases outside the gene matches. Per the germline V gene, CDR1 is LNHDA and CDR2 is SQIVND (reference sequence). The length of the CDR3 is 16 residues. CDR3 region: CASSIDQGLADNEQFF. CDR3 DNA: TGTGCCAGTAGTATAGATCAGGGACTAGCAGACAATGAGCAGTTCTTC. Together with reference TRBV19 and TRBJ2-1, the CDR3 gives the full variable domain: DGGITQSPKYLFRKEGQNVTLSCEQNLNHDAMYWYRQDPGQGLRLIYYSQIVNDFQKGDIAEGYSVSREKKESFPLTVTSAQKNPTAFYLCASSIDQGLADNEQFFGPGTRLTVL.

The rearrangement links TRBV6-2 or TRBV6-3 to TRBJ1-5, with D maybe TRBD1 (6 bases). This CDR3 comprises 17 residues. V was pared by 2 bases and J by 0 bases, with 14 bases between. CDR1 is MNHEY, CDR2 SVGEGT, per germline. The CDR3 bases are TGTGCCAGCAGTTACCCCTCCTGGGGGCTTAGCAATCAGCCCCAGCATTTT. It translates to CASSYPSWGLSNQPQHF.

V is TRBV7-9 and J is TRBJ1-4; D is uncertain. V lost 1 base and J lost 0, with 9 bases in between. The CDR3 is made up of 16 amino acids. The germline gives CDR1 SEHNR, CDR2 FQNEAQ (reference sequence). DNA of the CDR3: TGTGCCAGCAGCTTAGACCTAAGAGCAACTAATGAAAAACTGTTTTTT. Amino acids: CASSLDLRATNEKLFF. Full variable domain (outside the CDR3, taken from reference TRBV7-9 and TRBJ1-4): DTGVSQNPRHKITKRGQNVTFRCDPISEHNRLYWYRQTLGQGPEFLTYFQNEAQLEKSRLLSDRFSAERPKGSFSTLEIQRTEQGDSAMYLCASSLDLRATNEKLFFGSGTQLSVL.